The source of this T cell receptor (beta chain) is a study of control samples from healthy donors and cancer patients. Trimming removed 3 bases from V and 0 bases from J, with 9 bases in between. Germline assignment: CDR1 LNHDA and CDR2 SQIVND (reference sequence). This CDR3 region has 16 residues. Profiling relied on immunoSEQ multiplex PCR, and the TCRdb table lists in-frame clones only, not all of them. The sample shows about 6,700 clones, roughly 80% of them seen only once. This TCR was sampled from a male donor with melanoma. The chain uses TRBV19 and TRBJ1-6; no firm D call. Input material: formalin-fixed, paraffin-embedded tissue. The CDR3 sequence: CASSIIRSSYNSPLHF. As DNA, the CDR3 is TGTGCCAGTAGTATCATCCGGAGCTCCTATAATTCACCCCTCCACTTT.